This T cell receptor beta chain was profiled in a study of chemoradiotherapy in HPV16-positive cancers. The V and J ends lost 4 bases and 8 bases, in that order; junction bases with no gene match: 14. CDR1 and CDR2 (germline): SGHDT, YYEEEE. The CDR3 spans 16 residues. TCRdb's table, derived via immunoSEQ multiplex PCR, lists solely in-frame clones and lacks some. The table records about 23,000 clones, 80% to 90% of them present only once. This receptor was taken from a human donor with HPV-associated anogenital cancer. The specimen was blood, collected from a patient who underwent chemoradiotherapy. The chain couples TRBV5-6 to TRBJ1-4, with TRBD1 matching over 7 bases. The CDR3 loop is CASSLVQTGSLEKLFF. The CDR3 coding sequence is TGTGCCAGCAGCCTAGTTCAGACAGGGTCTTTGGAAAAACTGTTTTTT. Complete variable domain (other parts from reference TRBV5-6 and TRBJ1-4): DAGVTQSPTHLIKTRGQQVTLRCSPKSGHDTVSWYQQALGQGPQFIFQYYEEEERQRGNFPDRFSGHQFPNYSSELNVNALLLGDSALYLCASSLVQTGSLEKLFFGSGTQLSVL.